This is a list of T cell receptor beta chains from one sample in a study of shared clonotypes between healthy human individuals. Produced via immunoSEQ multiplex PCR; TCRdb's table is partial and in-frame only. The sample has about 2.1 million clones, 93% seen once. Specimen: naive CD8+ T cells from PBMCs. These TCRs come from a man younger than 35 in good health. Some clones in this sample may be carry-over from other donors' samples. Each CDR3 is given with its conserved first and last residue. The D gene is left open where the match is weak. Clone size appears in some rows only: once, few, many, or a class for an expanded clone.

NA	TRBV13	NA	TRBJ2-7	TGTGCCAGCAGCATACAGGGGAGGGAAGAGCAGTACTTC	CASSIQGREEQYF
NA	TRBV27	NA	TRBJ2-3	TGTGCCAGCAGTTTCCGAGACAGGTTCACAGATACGCAGTATTTT	CASSFRDRFTDTQYF
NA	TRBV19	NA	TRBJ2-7	TGTGCCAGTAGTATGTCCCCCCAAGGGCACGAGCAGTACTTC	CASSMSPQGHEQYF
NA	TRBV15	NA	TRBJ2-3	TGTGCCACCAGCCATTCGAAGAGGAGAGACACAGATACGCAGTATTTT	CATSHSKRRDTDTQYF
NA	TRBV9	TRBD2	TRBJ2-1	TGTGCCAGCAGCGTATCGACTAGCCGCTCCTACAATGAGCAGTTCTTC	CASSVSTSRSYNEQFF
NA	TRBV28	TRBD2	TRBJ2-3	TGTGCCAGCAGTCGAGAACTAGCGGGCCGCACAGATACGCAGTATTTT	CASSRELAGRTDTQYF
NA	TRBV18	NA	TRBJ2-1	TGTGCCAGCTCACCGCCCCCTAGCGACATAATATTGGGGGCCAATGAGCAGTTCTTC	CASSPPPSDIILGANEQFF
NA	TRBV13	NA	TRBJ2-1	TGTGCCAGCAGCCCTGACAGCGGCCCCTACAATGAGCAGTTCTTC	CASSPDSGPYNEQFF
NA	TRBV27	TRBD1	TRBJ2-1	TGTGCCAGCAGTTCGGGACAGGGAAACAATGAGCAGTTCTTC	CASSSGQGNNEQFF
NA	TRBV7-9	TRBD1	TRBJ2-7	TGTGCCAGCAGCGTGGGACAGCCCTACGAGCAGTACTTC	CASSVGQPYEQYF
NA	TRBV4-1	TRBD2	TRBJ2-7	TGCGCCAGCAGCCAACTAGCGGGGGCCTACGAGCAGTACTTC	CASSQLAGAYEQYF
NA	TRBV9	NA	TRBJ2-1	TGTGCCAGCAGCGTAGGATTAGGCTCCTACAATGAGCAGTTCTTC	CASSVGLGSYNEQFF
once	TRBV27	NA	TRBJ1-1	TGTGCCAGCAGTTTATCTGTGAGGCAGGGGAACACTGAAGCTTTCTTT	CASSLSVRQGNTEAFF
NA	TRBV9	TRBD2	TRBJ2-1	TGTGCCAGCAGCGTAGGAGGGAGGGCCCCCCACAATGAGCAGTTCTTC	CASSVGGRAPHNEQFF
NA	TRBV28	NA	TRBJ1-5	TGTGCCAGCAGTTATACCCGGCCCAATCAGCCCCAGCATTTT	CASSYTRPNQPQHF
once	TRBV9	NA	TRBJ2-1	TGTGCCAGCAGCGTAGAGGTGAGCCGCTCCTACAATGAGCAGTTCTTC	CASSVEVSRSYNEQFF
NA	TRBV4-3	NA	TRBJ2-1	TGCGCCAGCAGCCAAAGGGAGTGGAGGGGTGAGACCTCCTACAATGAGCAGTTCTTC	CASSQREWRGETSYNEQFF
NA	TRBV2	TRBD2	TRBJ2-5	TGTGCCAGCAGTGATCTGCGGGAGGGCCTTGAGACCCAGTACTTC	CASSDLREGLETQYF
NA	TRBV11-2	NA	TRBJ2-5	TGTGCCAGCAGCTTCGGTGTACGGAGTTCCCAAGAGACCCAGTACTTC	CASSFGVRSSQETQYF
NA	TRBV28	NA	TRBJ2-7	TGTGCCAGCAGTTTAATGGCAGGGGCTGTCGGCGAGCAGTACTTC	CASSLMAGAVGEQYF
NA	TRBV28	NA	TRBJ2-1	TGTGCCAGCAGCTGGGCAGATGAGAATGAGCAGTTCTTC	CASSWADENEQFF
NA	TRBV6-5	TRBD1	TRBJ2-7	TGTGCCAGCAGTTTCGGGACAGGGGTGATCTACGAGCAGTACTTC	CASSFGTGVIYEQYF
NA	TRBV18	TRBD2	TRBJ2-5	TGTGCCAGCTCACCAAGCGGGGTAAAGCGACAAGGGGTGGAGACCCAGTACTTC	CASSPSGVKRQGVETQYF
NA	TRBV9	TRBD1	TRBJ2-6	TGTGCCAGCGGGACAGTCTCTGGGGCCAACGTCCTGACTTTC	CASGTVSGANVLTF
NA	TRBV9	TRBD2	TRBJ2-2	TGTGCCAGCAGCGTAGCGGGAGGTAGAACCGGGGAGCTGTTTTTT	CASSVAGGRTGELFF
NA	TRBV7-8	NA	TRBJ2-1	TGTGCCAGCAGCTTTCAAATCTCCTACAATGAGCAGTTCTTC	CASSFQISYNEQFF
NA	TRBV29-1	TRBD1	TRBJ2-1	TGCAGCGTTGATCTCCCCTTGTGGACAGGTCACTACAATGAGCAGTTCTTC	CSVDLPLWTGHYNEQFF
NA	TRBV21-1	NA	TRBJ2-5	TGTGCCAGCACCCAAGGGGGCGGGAGGCCCCATACCCAGTACTTC	CASTQGGGRPHTQYF
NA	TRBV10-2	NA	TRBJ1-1	TGCGCCAGCAGTGAGCCCCTAGACTCTGAAGCTTTCTTT	CASSEPLDSEAFF
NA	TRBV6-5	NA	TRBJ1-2	TGTGCCAGCAGTTACTCCGCCGGGGGGGACTATGGCTACACCTTC	CASSYSAGGDYGYTF
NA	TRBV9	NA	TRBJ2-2	TGTGCCAGCAGCCTAACTTGGGGGTTCGGGGAGCTGTTTTTT	CASSLTWGFGELFF
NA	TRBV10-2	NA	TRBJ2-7	TGCGCCAGCAGTGAGTCCGGCTACGAGCAGTACTTC	CASSESGYEQYF
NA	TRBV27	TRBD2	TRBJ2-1	TGTGCCAGCAGTTGGGGGGCTAGCGGGTCGAATGAGCAGTTCTTC	CASSWGASGSNEQFF
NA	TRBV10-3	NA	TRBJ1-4	TGTGCCATCAGTGAAGAGGGGCAAATAGGTGAAAAACTGTTTTTT	CAISEEGQIGEKLFF
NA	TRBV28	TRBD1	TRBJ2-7	TGTGCCAGCAGTCTAGCGACAGGGGAAACCTACGAGCAGTACTTC	CASSLATGETYEQYF
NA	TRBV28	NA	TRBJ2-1	TGTGCCAGCAGTCCTAGAAGCGGAAAAGGGAGAGATGAGCAGTTCTTC	CASSPRSGKGRDEQFF
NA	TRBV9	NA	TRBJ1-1	TGTGCCAGCAGCGGACGGGGCCATGAAGCTTTCTTT	CASSGRGHEAFF
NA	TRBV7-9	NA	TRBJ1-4	TGTGCCAGCAGCTTAGCTGGGACAACGGTGTTTTTT	CASSLAGTTVFF
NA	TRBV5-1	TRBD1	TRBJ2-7	TGCGCCAGCAGCCAGCCGGTGACAGGGGGCTCTGGCGAGCAGTACTTC	CASSQPVTGGSGEQYF
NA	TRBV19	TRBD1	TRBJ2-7	TGTGCCAGTAGCACGGACACCGGGACAGGGGTCTACGAGCAGTACTTC	CASSTDTGTGVYEQYF